Included here is one T cell receptor (beta chain) sequence, with context. Its antigen is currently unknown. This sample stems from a study of OX40 agonist ivuxolimab in advanced cancers. At the level of the study: Patients received the agonistic anti-OX40 (CD134) antibody ivuxolimab.

TCRdb's copy holds only in-frame clones and misses some; the assay was immunoSEQ multiplex PCR. This sample has about 15,000 clones, with almost 85% found just once. The CDR3 has 15 amino acids. The V gene's germline CDR1 is MNHEY and CDR2 SVGAGI. J lost 3 bases, V lost 6 bases, and 9 bases had no gene match. Overall study findings and caveats: CD8+ T cells (on average) carried more expanded clones than CD4+ T cells. Nonresponders, in some cases, also had low normalized T-cell clonal expansion.

This sample comprised CD4+ or CD8+ T cells sorted from blood, obtained in a trial of the OX40 agonist ivuxolimab. This clonotype was sampled from an adult with an advanced solid tumor such as melanoma, head and neck, liver or kidney cancer. This chain connects TRBV6-5 to TRBJ2-3; 7 bases line up with TRBD2. The CDR3 sequence is CASSYIAGGTDTQYF. The CDR3 DNA reads TGTGCCAGCAGCTACATAGCGGGCGGGACAGATACGCAGTATTTT.